This T cell receptor (beta chain) was captured in a study of blood T cell repertoires in COVID-19. Across the study: Material from acute and convalescent COVID-19 was sourced from the United States, Italy and Spain.

Enrolment of Seattle patients took place during active infection, and they were followed longitudinally. The ends lost 0 bases at V and 3 bases at J; junction bases unmatched: 7. The CDR3 has 15 residues. CDR1 SQVTM and CDR2 ANQGSEA come from the germline V gene. Using immunoSEQ multiplex PCR, the repertoire was profiled, and TCRdb retains in-frame clones only, with some absent. The repertoire holds fewer than 400,000 clones, with 85% to 90% as singletons. The sample consisted of peripheral blood. The receptor was isolated from a woman in her 30s with COVID-19, enrolled during active disease. This chain links TRBV29-1 with TRBJ1-2; 7 positions agree with TRBD1. In nucleotides, the CDR3 is TGCAGCGTTGAAGATCTTAGGGACAGAGACTATGGCTACACCTTC. Encoded protein: CSVEDLRDRDYGYTF.